This entry lists 5 T cell receptor beta chains sequenced from one sample in a study of beta chain features in type 1 diabetes listed by TCRdb under 2018. What the work shows at the level of the full study, not this receptor alone: In all four CD4+ subsets, TCRB CDR3 length was moderately but significantly shorter in type 1 diabetes patients.

The receptor library was made with the immunoSEQ multiplex PCR assay. The entire amount of isolated RNA was reverse transcribed using the High Capacity cDNA Reverse Transcription Kit, so the sequenced TCRB transcripts were expressed ones. Drawn from immuneACCESS, this table holds only the in-frame rearrangements with V and J called that TCRdb kept. Clones are partly lost; checked studies trace under half to an unresolved V gene and leave the rest unexplained. The sample table lists around 150,000 clones, 6.5% to 10% of them with a count of one. The ten largest clonotypes hold approximately 0.54% of the sample. What these receptors recognize is not known. Material for sequencing was central memory CD4+ T cells from blood. These receptors were taken from a young woman with type 1 diabetes.

This clone was seen only a few times. The gene calls are TRBV18 and TRBJ2-3; D is perhaps TRBD2 (6 bases). This CDR3 spans 11 amino acids. Trimming left V 8 bases short and J 6 bases short, with 9 bases between. Germline-derived CDR1 and CDR2 are KGHSH and LQKENI. CDR3 loop: CASRREDTQYF. The CDR3 DNA sequence: TGTGCCAGCCGGAGGGAGGATACGCAGTATTTT.

This chain connects TRBV4-3 to TRBJ2-1; tentatively, D is TRBD1 (6 bases). Germline V gives CDR1 LGHNA, CDR2 YSLEER. CDR3 length: 18 residues. With 1 base removed from V and 2 bases from J, the gap between germline ends came to 18 bases. CDR3 in amino acids: CASSQGNPGQYTYNEQFF. DNA for the CDR3: TGCGCCAGCAGCCAAGGGAACCCGGGACAATACACCTACAATGAGCAGTTCTTC.

The V call is TRBV11-2, the J call TRBJ2-7; D call uncertain. CDR1 SGHAT and CDR2 FQNNGV come from the germline V gene. Trimming cost V 0 bases and J 9 bases, with 9 bases left between them. The CDR3 has 12 amino acids. CDR3 region: CASSLESPGQYF. CDR3 sequence (DNA): TGTGCCAGCAGCTTAGAGAGTCCCGGGCAGTACTTC.

This clone has a handful of counts. The chain carries TRBV5-1 and TRBJ1-2, with 8 nucleotides matching TRBD1. V was clipped by 4 bases and J by 4 bases; unmatched bases: 3. The germline CDR1 and CDR2 sequences are SGHRS and YFSETQ. This CDR3 contains 13 residues. CDR3 sequence reads: CASSPGQVYGYTF. The DNA for the CDR3 is TGCGCCAGCAGCCCGGGACAGGTCTATGGCTACACCTTC. Full variable domain (outside the CDR3, taken from reference TRBV5-1 and TRBJ1-2): KAGVTQTPRYLIKTRGQQVTLSCSPISGHRSVSWYQQTPGQGLQFLFEYFSETQRNKGNFPGRFSGRQFSNSRSEMNVSTLELGDSALYLCASSPGQVYGYTFGSGTRLTVV.

The rearrangement uses TRBV7-9 and TRBJ2-3; D gene uncertain. Trimming left V 5 bases short and J 5 bases short, with 8 bases between. Germline CDR1 SEHNR, CDR2 FQNEAQ (reference sequence). The CDR3 loop spans 12 amino acids. The CDR3 DNA reads TGTGCCAGCAGCCAGACAAAAGATACGCAGTATTTT. This codes for CASSQTKDTQYF.